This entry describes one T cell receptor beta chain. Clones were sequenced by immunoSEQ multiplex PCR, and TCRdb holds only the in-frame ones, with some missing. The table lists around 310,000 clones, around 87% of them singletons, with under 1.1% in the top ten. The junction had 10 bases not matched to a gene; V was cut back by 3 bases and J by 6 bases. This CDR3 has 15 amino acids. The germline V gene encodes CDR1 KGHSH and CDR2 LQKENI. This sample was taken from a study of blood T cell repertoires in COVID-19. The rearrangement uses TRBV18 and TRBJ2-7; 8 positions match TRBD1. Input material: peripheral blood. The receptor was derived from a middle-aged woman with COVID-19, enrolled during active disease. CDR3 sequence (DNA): TGTGCCAGCTCACCCGAGACAGGGGCCGACGTCGAGCAGTACTTC. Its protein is CASSPETGADVEQYF.